This T cell receptor beta chain was identified during a study of cytomegalovirus exposure and HLA in healthy donors. A remark on this clone: As yet, its antigen is unknown.

General study points: The study labeled 150 or so TCR beta chains cytomegalovirus-associated.

Sequenced by immunoSEQ multiplex PCR; TCRdb stores in-frame clones only, minus some. Here the sample spans about 180,000 clones, 85% being singletons. V lost 3 bases to trimming and J lost 4 bases, with 6 bases between them. The CDR3 is made up of 13 amino acids. The germline gives CDR1 SGHTA, CDR2 FQGNSA. This chain connects TRBV7-2 to TRBJ1-4; D is unclear. Sequenced sample: PBMCs. The source is a man younger than 35 in good health and CMV-seropositive. The CDR3 DNA reads as TGTGCCAGCAGCTTCCGGGTTAATGAAAAACTGTTTTTT. Translation gives CASSFRVNEKLFF. The entire variable domain, with the rest obtained from reference TRBV7-2 and TRBJ1-4, is as follows: GAGVSQSPSNKVTEKGKDVELRCDPISGHTALYWYRQSLGQGLEFLIYFQGNSAPDKSGLPSDRFSAERTGGSVSTLTIQRTQQEDSAVYLCASSFRVNEKLFFGSGTQLSVL.